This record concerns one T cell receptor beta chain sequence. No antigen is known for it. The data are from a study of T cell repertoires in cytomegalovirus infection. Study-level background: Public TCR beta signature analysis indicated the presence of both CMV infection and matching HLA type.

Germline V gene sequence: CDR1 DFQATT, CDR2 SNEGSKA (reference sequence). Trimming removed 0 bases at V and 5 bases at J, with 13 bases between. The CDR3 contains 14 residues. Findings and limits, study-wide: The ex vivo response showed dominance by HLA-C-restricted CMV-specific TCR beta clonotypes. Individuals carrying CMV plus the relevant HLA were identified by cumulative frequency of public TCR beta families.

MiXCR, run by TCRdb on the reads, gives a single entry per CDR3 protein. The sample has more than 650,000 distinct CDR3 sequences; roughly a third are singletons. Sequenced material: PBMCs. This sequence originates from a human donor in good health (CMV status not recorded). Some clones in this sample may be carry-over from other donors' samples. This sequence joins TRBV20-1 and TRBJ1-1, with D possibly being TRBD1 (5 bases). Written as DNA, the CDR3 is TGCAGTGCTAGAGATCGGGCAGGGCGGACTGAAGCTTTCTTT. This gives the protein CSARDRAGRTEAFF.